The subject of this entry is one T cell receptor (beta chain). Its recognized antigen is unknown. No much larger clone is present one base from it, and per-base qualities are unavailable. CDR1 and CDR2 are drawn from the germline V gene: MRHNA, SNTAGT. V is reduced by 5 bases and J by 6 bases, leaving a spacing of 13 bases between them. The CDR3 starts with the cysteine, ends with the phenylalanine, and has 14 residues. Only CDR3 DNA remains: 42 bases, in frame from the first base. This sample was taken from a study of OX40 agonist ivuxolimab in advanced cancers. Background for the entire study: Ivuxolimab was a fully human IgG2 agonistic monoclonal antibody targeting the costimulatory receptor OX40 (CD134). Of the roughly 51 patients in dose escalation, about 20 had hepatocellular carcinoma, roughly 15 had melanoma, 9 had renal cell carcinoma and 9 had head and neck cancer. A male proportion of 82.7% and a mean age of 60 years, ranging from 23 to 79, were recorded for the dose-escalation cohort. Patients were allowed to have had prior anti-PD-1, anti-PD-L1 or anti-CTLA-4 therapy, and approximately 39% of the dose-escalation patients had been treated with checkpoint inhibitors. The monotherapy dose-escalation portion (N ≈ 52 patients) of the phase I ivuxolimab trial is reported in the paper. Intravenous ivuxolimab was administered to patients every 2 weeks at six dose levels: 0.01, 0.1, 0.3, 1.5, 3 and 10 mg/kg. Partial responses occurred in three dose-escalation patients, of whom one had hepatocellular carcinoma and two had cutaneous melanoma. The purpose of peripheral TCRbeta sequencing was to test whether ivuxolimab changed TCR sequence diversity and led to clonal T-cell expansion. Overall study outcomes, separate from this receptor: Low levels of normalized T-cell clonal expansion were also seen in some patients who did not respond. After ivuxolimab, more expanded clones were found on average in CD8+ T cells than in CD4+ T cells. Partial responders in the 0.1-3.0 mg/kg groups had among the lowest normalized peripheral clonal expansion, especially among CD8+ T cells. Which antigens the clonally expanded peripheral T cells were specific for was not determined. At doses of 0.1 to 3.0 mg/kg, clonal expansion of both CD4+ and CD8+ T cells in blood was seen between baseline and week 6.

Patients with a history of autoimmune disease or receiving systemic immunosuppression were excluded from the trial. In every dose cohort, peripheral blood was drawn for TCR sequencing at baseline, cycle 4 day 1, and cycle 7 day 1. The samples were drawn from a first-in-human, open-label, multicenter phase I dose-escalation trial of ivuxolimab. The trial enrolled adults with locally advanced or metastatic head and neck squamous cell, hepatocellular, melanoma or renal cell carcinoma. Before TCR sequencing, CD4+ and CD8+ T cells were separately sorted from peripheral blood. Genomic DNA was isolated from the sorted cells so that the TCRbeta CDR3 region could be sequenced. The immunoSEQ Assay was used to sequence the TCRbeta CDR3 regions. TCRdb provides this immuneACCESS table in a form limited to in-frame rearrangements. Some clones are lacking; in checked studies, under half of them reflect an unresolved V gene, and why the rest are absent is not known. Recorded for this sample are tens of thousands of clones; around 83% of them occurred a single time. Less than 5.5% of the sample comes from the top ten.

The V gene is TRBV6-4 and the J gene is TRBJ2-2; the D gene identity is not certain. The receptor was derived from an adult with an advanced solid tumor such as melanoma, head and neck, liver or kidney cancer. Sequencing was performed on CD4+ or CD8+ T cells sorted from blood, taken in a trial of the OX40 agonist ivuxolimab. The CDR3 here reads CASSSNLESGELFF. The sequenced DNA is TGTGCCAGCAGTTCCAACCTTGAATCCGGGGAGCTGTTTTTT.